Shown below are 12 T cell receptor beta chains from a single sample sequenced in a study of T cell responses to AZD1222 COVID-19 vaccine. Sequenced by immunoSEQ multiplex PCR; TCRdb stores in-frame clones only, minus some. The data contain some 140,000 clones, 70% to 90% of them seen just once; the ten biggest clones take up just over 5.5%. The source material was peripheral blood, sampled on day 0 of AZD1222 vaccination. These receptor sequences come from an adult in good health.

This clone showed up just a few times. The V and J genes are TRBV15 and TRBJ2-7; TRBD2 matches at 8 bases. Germline V gene lookup returns CDR1 LNHNV and CDR2 YYDKDF (reference sequence). V was clipped by 1 base and J by 6 bases; unmatched bases: 5. The CDR3 is made up of 14 amino acids. The CDR3 coding sequence is TGTGCCACCAGCAGAGGCCTAGCGGGCTTCGAGCAGTACTTC. Amino acid sequence: CATSRGLAGFEQYF.

The genes are TRBV9 and TRBJ2-2; TRBD2 agrees at 12 bases. The CDR3 length is 16 residues. V gave up 6 bases and J gave up 5 bases; unmatched junction bases: 8. CDR1 and CDR2 (germline): SGDLS, YYNGEE. The CDR3 DNA is TGTGCCAGCACTCTAGCGGGAGGGCCGGGGACCGGGGAGCTGTTTTTT. This translates into CASTLAGGPGTGELFF.

The V call is TRBV27, the J call TRBJ1-4; D ambiguous. Germline CDR1 MNHEY, CDR2 SMNVEV (reference sequence). Trimming shortened V by 0 bases and J by 7 bases, and 9 bases separated the two germline ends. CDR3 size: 14 residues. CDR3 region: CASSLSGPVEKLFF. CDR3 DNA: TGTGCCAGCAGTTTATCTGGGCCCGTTGAAAAACTGTTTTTT.

The chain's CDR3 is CASRRGGNYGYTF. The CDR3 nucleotides read TGTGCCAGCAGACGGGGGGGTAACTATGGCTACACCTTC. The chain employs TRBV27 and TRBJ1-2; D is possibly TRBD1 (5 bases). V was cut by 6 bases and J by 1 base, with 9 bases left in between. Germline V gene sequence: CDR1 MNHEY, CDR2 SMNVEV (reference sequence). The CDR3 has 13 amino acids.

The chain uses TRBV4-1 and TRBJ2-7, with a possible D match to TRBD1 (5 bases). V was cut by 4 bases and J by 3 bases, with 16 bases left in between. The CDR3 is 15 amino acids. Per germline, CDR1 MGHRA and CDR2 YSYEKL. The CDR3 sequence: CASSPGHPLYYEQYF. In DNA form, the CDR3 reads TGCGCCAGCAGCCCAGGACATCCACTCTACTACGAGCAGTACTTC.

The rearrangement uses TRBV27 and TRBJ2-4; no firm D call. V was pared by 4 bases and J by 4 bases, with 11 bases between. There are 14 residues in the CDR3. Germline V gene sequence: CDR1 MNHEY, CDR2 SMNVEV (reference sequence). DNA for the CDR3: TGTGCCAGCAGTTACCCTAAAAGGAAAAACATTCAGTACTTC. It yields the protein CASSYPKRKNIQYF.

This clone occurred once. The chain links TRBV27 to TRBJ2-1, with unresolved D. Germline lookup yields CDR1 MNHEY and CDR2 SMNVEV (reference sequence). Trimming pared 6 bases from V and 8 bases from J, leaving 14 bases between. The CDR3 is 13 amino acids. The CDR3 region is CASRTTPRDEQFF. Here the CDR3 DNA reads TGTGCCAGCAGGACGACTCCCCGGGATGAGCAGTTCTTC.

The chain has TRBV18 and TRBJ2-1; 11 nucleotides align to TRBD2. The CDR3 sequence is 18 residues long. Germline CDR1 and CDR2: KGHSH and LQKENI. Losses at the gene ends were 1 base for V and 7 bases for J; bases not matched to a gene: 12. This CDR3 is CASSPRASGRSRENEQFF. The CDR3 DNA reads TGTGCCAGCTCACCACGGGCTAGCGGGAGGTCCAGAGAGAATGAGCAGTTCTTC.

The chain couples TRBV10-3 to TRBJ2-1; 10 bases are a match to TRBD2. The CDR3 is 14 residues long. Germline CDR1 reads ENHRY; CDR2 reads SYGVKD. The V and J ends lost 10 bases and 6 bases, in that order; junction bases with no gene match: 9. This CDR3 reads CATLTSGQTNEQFF. For the CDR3, the DNA is TGTGCCACCCTGACTAGCGGGCAAACCAATGAGCAGTTCTTC.

The DNA of the CDR3 is TGTGCCAGCAGCCAAGACGCGGGGGCACAATACGAGCAGTACTTC. Amino acid sequence: CASSQDAGAQYEQYF. The genes are TRBV4-2 and TRBJ2-7; the D gene is possibly TRBD2 (7 bases). This CDR3 contains 15 residues. Germline V gene sequence: CDR1 LGHNA, CDR2 YNFKEQ. The V gene lost 0 bases and the J gene lost 4 bases, with 13 bases spanning the gap.

V usage is TRBV7-2 and J usage is TRBJ2-1; a possible D gene is TRBD1 (6 bases). V was pared by 5 bases and J by 0 bases, with 8 bases between. There are 14 residues in the CDR3. Germline CDR1 SGHTA, CDR2 FQGNSA. DNA of the CDR3: TGTGCCAGCAGCGTACAGGGCTCCTACAATGAGCAGTTCTTC. Its protein is CASSVQGSYNEQFF.

On this clone itself: The junction shows a germline mismatch at one end, possibly a read error. The chain uses TRBV7-9 and TRBJ2-5, with TRBD2 matching 8 bases. The CDR3 sequence is 11 residues long. The germline CDR1 and CDR2 sequences are SEHNR and FQNEAQ (reference sequence). CDR3 DNA sequence: TGTGCCAGCAGCGACCCGGGACTAGGGAACTTC. This sequence encodes CASSDPGLGNF.